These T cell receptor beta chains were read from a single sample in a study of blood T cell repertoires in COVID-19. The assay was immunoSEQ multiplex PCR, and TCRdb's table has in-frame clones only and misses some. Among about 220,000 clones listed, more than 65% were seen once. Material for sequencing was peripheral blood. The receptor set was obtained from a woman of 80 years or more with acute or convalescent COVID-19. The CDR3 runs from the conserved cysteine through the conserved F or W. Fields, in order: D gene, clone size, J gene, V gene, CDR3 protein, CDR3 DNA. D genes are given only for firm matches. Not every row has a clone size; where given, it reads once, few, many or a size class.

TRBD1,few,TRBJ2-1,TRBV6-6,CASSYSPGQAGDEQFF,TGTGCCAGCAGTTATAGCCCGGGACAGGCTGGGGATGAGCAGTTCTTC
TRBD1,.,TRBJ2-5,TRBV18,CASSPMTGGKETQYF,TGTGCCAGCTCCCCCATGACAGGGGGGAAAGAGACCCAGTACTTC
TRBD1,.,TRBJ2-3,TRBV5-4,CASSRASGQAGTDTQYF,TGTGCCAGCAGCCGAGCCTCCGGACAGGCGGGCACAGATACGCAGTATTTT
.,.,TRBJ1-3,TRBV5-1,CASSLGDTHSGNTIYF,TGCGCCAGCAGCTTGGGGGACACCCACTCTGGAAACACCATATATTTT
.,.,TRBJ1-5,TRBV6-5,CASRGGRSFNQPQHF,TGTGCCAGCAGGGGGGGGCGGTCGTTCAATCAGCCCCAGCATTTT
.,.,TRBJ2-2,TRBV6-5,CASSKQGPNTGELFF,TGTGCCAGCAGTAAACAGGGACCGAACACCGGGGAGCTGTTTTTT
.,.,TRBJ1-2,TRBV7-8,CASSSGINYGYTF,TGTGCCAGCAGCTCGGGGATTAACTATGGCTACACCTTC
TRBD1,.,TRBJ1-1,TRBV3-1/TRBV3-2,CASSQKKGLTGKAFF,TGTGCCAGCAGCCAAAAAAAGGGGTTGACAGGGAAAGCTTTCTTT
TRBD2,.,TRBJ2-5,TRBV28,CASSWSGTSGGAQETQYF,TGTGCCAGCAGTTGGTCCGGGACTAGCGGGGGAGCACAAGAGACCCAGTACTTC
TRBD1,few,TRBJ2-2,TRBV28,CASSAGQGYTGELFF,TGTGCCAGCAGTGCGGGACAGGGGTATACCGGGGAGCTGTTTTTT
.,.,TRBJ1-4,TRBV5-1,CASSLLTGQANEKLFF,TGCGCCAGCAGCTTACTTACAGGGCAGGCTAATGAAAAACTGTTTTTT
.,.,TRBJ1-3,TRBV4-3,CASSQGGTSGNTIYF,TGCGCCAGCAGCCAAGGGGGCACCTCTGGAAACACCATATATTTT
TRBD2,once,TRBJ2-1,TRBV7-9,CASSLGLGLAGGSYNEQFF,TGTGCCAGCAGCTTAGGTTTAGGGCTAGCGGGGGGTTCCTACAATGAGCAGTTCTTC
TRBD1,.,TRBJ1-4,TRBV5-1,CASRSTGVPTNEKLFF,TGCGCCAGCCGCTCGACAGGGGTCCCAACTAATGAAAAACTGTTTTTT
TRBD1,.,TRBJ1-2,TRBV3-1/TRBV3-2,CASSQVQGAGGYTF,TGTGCCAGCAGCCAAGTACAGGGGGCAGGTGGCTACACCTTC
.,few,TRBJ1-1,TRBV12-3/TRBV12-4,CASSTSGMKAFF,TGTGCCAGCAGTACCTCGGGGATGAAAGCTTTCTTT
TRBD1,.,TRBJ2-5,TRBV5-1,CASSLDRGQETQYF,TGCGCCAGCAGCTTGGACAGGGGGCAAGAGACCCAGTACTTC
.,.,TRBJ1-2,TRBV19,CASSNRQLGYGYTF,TGTGCCAGTAGTAACAGACAGTTGGGGTATGGCTACACCTTC
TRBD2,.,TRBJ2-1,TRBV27,CASFTGLADSEQFF,TGTGCCAGTTTCACGGGGCTAGCGGATAGTGAGCAGTTCTTC
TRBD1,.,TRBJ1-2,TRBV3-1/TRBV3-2,CASSQGDRTNYGYTF,TGTGCCAGCAGCCAGGGGGACAGGACTAACTATGGCTACACCTTC
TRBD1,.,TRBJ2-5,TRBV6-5,CASSSWTGQETQYF,TGTGCCAGCAGTTCCTGGACAGGGCAAGAGACCCAGTACTTC
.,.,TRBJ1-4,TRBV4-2,CASRKSGGEKLFF,TGTGCCAGCAGGAAGTCGGGTGGTGAAAAACTGTTTTTT
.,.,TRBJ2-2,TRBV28,CEEGRRDETGELFF,TGTGAAGAGGGACGGCGGGACGAGACCGGGGAGCTGTTTTTT